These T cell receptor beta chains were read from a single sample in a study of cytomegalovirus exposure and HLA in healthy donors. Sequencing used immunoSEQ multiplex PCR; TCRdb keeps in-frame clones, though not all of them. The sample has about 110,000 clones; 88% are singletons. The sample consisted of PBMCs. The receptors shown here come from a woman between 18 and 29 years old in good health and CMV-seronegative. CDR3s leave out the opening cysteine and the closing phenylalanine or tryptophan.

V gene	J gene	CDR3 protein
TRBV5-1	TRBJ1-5	ASSLVQGQPQH
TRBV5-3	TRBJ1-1	ARRPNRTGTGGKPTTNTEAF
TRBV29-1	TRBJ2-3	SVTLRGNSGRSISDTQY
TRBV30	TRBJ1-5	ATSQGGNQPQH
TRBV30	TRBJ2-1	AGSTGDSRPNEQF
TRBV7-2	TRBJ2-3	ASSFASGQGIDTQY
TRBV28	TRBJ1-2	ASSLIGRGYGYT
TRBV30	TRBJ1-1	AWRRQGFSEAF
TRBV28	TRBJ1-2	ASTDTEGYGYT
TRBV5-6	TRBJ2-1	ASSWGTSVYNEQF
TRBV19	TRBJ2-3	ASSMTGRRRTDTQY
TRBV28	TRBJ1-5	ASSLGGQPGH
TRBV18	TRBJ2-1	ASSQLAGVYNEQF
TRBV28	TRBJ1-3	ASSGTGTGTGNTIY
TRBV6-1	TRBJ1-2	ASSFGTVGGYT
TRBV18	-	ASSPEDSSSYEQY
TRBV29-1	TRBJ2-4	SVEGPGGRETY
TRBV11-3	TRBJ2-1	ASSLRQPYNEQF
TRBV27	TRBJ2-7	ASSPRTGPYEQY
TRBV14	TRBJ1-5	ASSHEDRGNQPQH
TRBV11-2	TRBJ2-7	ASSLDRRGGGEQY
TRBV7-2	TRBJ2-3	ASSRGTDTQY
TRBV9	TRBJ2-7	ASSVEAGISYEQY
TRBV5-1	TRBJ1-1	ASSLRDEGGAF
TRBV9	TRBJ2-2	ASSVVAHTGELF
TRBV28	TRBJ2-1	ASSTGGWRQF
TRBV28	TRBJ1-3	ASSYGPQGGAGNTIY